These 28 T cell receptor beta chains were all obtained from the same sample, sequenced in a study of blood T cell dynamics during melanoma immunotherapy. The table came from immunoSEQ multiplex PCR; TCRdb's copy has only in-frame clones and leaves some out. The table records 6,000 to 8,500 clones, 70% to 90% of them present only once. Described time point: week 3, after first cycle of checkpoint inhibitor. The sequences come from blood, collected from a patient treated with checkpoint blockade. These receptors came from a human donor with melanoma.

This clone appeared a single time. This chain joins TRBV9 and TRBJ1-1; 7 bases match TRBD1. Germline lookup yields CDR1 SGDLS and CDR2 YYNGEE. V was clipped by 4 bases and J by 6 bases; unmatched bases: 12. The CDR3 runs 15 residues. The CDR3 spells CASSREGATIPEAFF. CDR3 in DNA: TGTGCCAGCAGCAGGGAGGGGGCGACCATTCCTGAAGCTTTCTTT.

The rearrangement joins TRBV4-1 to TRBJ2-7; 9 bases are shared with TRBD1. Looked up from germline, CDR1 is MGHRA and CDR2 is YSYEKL. The CDR3 runs to 15 residues. V was clipped by 1 base and J by 4 bases; unmatched bases: 5. The DNA of the CDR3 is TGCGCCAGCAGCCAAGGAGTACAGGGGGCGTACGAGCAGTACGTC. Amino acids: CASSQGVQGAYEQYV.

The chain couples TRBV2 to TRBJ2-6, with 7 bases aligning to TRBD2. The CDR3 consists of 18 residues. In germline, CDR1 is SNHLY, CDR2 FYNNEI. J lost 0 bases, V lost 8 bases, and 13 bases had no gene match. The CDR3 sequence is CASLGRGGMGSGANVLTF. The DNA for the CDR3 is TGTGCCAGCTTAGGGCGCGGGGGAATGGGCTCTGGGGCCAACGTCCTGACTTTC. The full variable domain, in which reference TRBV2 and TRBJ2-6 provide the parts outside the CDR3, is EPEVTQTPSHQVTQMGQEVILRCVPISNHLYFYWYRQILGQKVEFLVSFYNNEISEKSEIFDDQFSVERPDGSNFTLKIRSTKLEDSAMYFCASLGRGGMGSGANVLTFGAGSRLTVL.

There are a few counts of this clone. The chain uses TRBV7-4 and TRBJ1-2; possibly TRBD1 for D (5 bases). From germline, CDR1 is SGHVT and CDR2 SQSDAQ. The V gene lost 8 bases and the J gene lost 9 bases, with 10 bases spanning the gap. This CDR3 has 10 residues. This CDR3 reads CASGDLSYTF. Here the CDR3 DNA reads TGTGCCAGCGGGGACTTAAGCTACACCTTC. The full variable domain, its missing parts supplied by reference TRBV7-4 and TRBJ1-2, is GAGVSQSPRYKVAKRGRDVALRCDSISGHVTLYWYRQTLGQGSEVLTYSQSDAQRDKSGRPSGRFSAERPERSVSTLKIQRTEQGDSAVYLCASGDLSYTFGSGTRLTVV.

This clone appeared a single time. The genes are TRBV4-2 and TRBJ1-4; D is uncertain. Per germline, CDR1 LGHNA and CDR2 YNFKEQ. The V end lost 1 base, the J end lost 7 bases, and 10 bases lay between the germline ends. The CDR3 loop spans 14 amino acids. The CDR3 spells CASSQVMGIEKLFF. The CDR3 bases are TGTGCCAGCAGCCAAGTCATGGGGATTGAAAAACTGTTTTTT.

This chain connects TRBV6-5 to TRBJ1-1; 9 positions match TRBD1. Per the germline V gene, CDR1 is MNHEY and CDR2 is SVGAGI. The junction had 6 bases not matched to a gene; V was cut back by 6 bases and J by 7 bases. This CDR3 has 13 amino acids. The CDR3: CASSPGQGNEAFF. CDR3 DNA: TGTGCCAGCAGCCCGGGACAGGGAAATGAAGCTTTCTTT.

This chain connects TRBV7-9 to TRBJ1-2; D gene uncertain. V was cut by 5 bases and J by 4 bases, with 20 bases left in between. The CDR3 is 16 amino acids. The germline V gene encodes CDR1 SEHNR and CDR2 FQNEAQ (reference sequence). The CDR3 DNA is TGTGCCAGCAGCACCGAGACCGTAACCTCAATCTATGGCTACACCTTC. It codes for CASSTETVTSIYGYTF.

The chain combines TRBV6-6 with TRBJ1-4; TRBD1 is a possible D gene (5 bases). The CDR3 has 16 amino acids. CDR1 is MNHNY, CDR2 SVGAGI, per germline (reference sequence). Trimming removed 0 bases from V and 8 bases from J, with 16 bases in between. As DNA, the CDR3 is TGTGCCAGCAGTTACTCCCGACAGCCGGTTTTCGAAAAACTGTTTTTT. Translating it yields CASSYSRQPVFEKLFF.

This clone turned up a few times. The J gene is TRBJ1-6, the V gene TRBV30; D is unclear. V lost 2 bases, J lost 8 bases, and 10 bases lay in between. The germline V gene has CDR1 GTSNPN and CDR2 SVGIG (reference sequence). The CDR3 length is 13 residues. The chain's CDR3 is CAWSFRIDSPLHF. The CDR3 DNA follows: TGTGCCTGGAGTTTCCGTATTGATTCACCCCTCCACTTT.

There are a few counts of this clone. The chain recombines TRBV4-1 with TRBJ2-1; D call uncertain. CDR1 is MGHRA, CDR2 YSYEKL, per germline. This CDR3 has 14 residues. Between the trimmed V and J ends, which lost 6 bases and 8 bases, there was a span of 17 bases. CDR3: CASSFGPQEHEQFF. In DNA, the CDR3 is TGCGCCAGCAGTTTTGGACCCCAGGAGCATGAGCAGTTCTTC.

V is TRBV18 and J is TRBJ1-4; a possible D gene is TRBD1 (5 bases). Germline CDR1 is KGHSH and CDR2 is LQKENI. V was shortened by 6 bases and J by 3 bases, with 11 bases between the two germline ends. The CDR3 has 14 amino acids. CDR3 residues: CASSPAGPNEKLFF. For the CDR3, the DNA is TGTGCCAGCTCTCCGGCAGGGCCTAATGAAAAACTGTTTTTT.

The chain carries TRBV6-6 and TRBJ1-2, with TRBD1 matching over 10 bases. The V segment lost 6 bases and the J segment 4 bases; nucleotides outside the gene matches: 11. CDR1 is MNHNY and CDR2 is SVGAGI in the germline V gene (reference sequence). The CDR3 runs to 16 residues. DNA for the CDR3: TGTGCCAGCAGCCCTCAGACAGGGGGCGAGGGCTATGGCTACACCTTC. Its protein is CASSPQTGGEGYGYTF.

The rearrangement joins TRBV19 to TRBJ1-5; D gene ambiguous. The CDR3 has 13 amino acids. Germline V gives CDR1 LNHDA, CDR2 SQIVND (reference sequence). V shed 3 bases and J shed 9 bases, with 12 bases lying between them. CDR3: CASSITVSGPQHF. As DNA, the CDR3 is TGTGCCAGTAGTATCACGGTTTCGGGGCCCCAGCATTTT.

The rearrangement uses TRBV28 and TRBJ2-7, with 11 bases fitting TRBD2. This CDR3 contains 14 residues. Trimming cost V 5 bases and J 1 base; bases outside gene matches: 1. The germline V gene encodes CDR1 MDHEN and CDR2 SYDVKM. This CDR3 reads CASSGTSGSYEQYV. DNA of the CDR3: TGTGCCAGCAGTGGGACTAGCGGATCCTACGAGCAGTACGTC.

The chain recombines TRBV10-1 with TRBJ1-2; tentative D call: TRBD1 (6 bases). CDR3 length equals 13 residues. The germline gives CDR1 WNHNN, CDR2 SYGVQD (reference sequence). The germline V and J ends were trimmed by 2 bases and 8 bases, with 12 bases remaining between them. CDR3 region: CASSEGRGRGYTF. As DNA, the CDR3 is TGCGCCAGCAGTGAGGGAAGGGGGAGAGGCTACACCTTC.

The sample holds a few counts of this clone. The chain employs TRBV5-1 and TRBJ1-4, with D maybe TRBD1 (5 bases). Trimming took 3 bases from V and 1 from J, leaving 7 bases between them. The CDR3 is made up of 14 amino acids. Germline loops: CDR1 SGHRS, CDR2 YFSETQ. CDR3 bases: TGCGCCAGCAGCTCGGGGGAAACTAATGAAAAACTGTTTTTT. It is translated as CASSSGETNEKLFF.

The J gene is TRBJ1-2, the V gene TRBV2; TRBD1 aligns across 10 bases. This CDR3 is built from 16 residues. V was clipped by 5 bases and J by 2 bases; unmatched bases: 8. From germline, CDR1 is SNHLY and CDR2 FYNNEI. CDR3 in DNA: TGTGCCAGCAGTCCAAGGGGGACAGGGGACAACTATGGCTACACCTTC. Amino acid sequence: CASSPRGTGDNYGYTF.

This clone was counted only a few times. The chain links TRBV27 to TRBJ1-2; D unresolved. The CDR3 spans 15 residues. Trimming shortened V by 6 bases and J by 0 bases, and 14 bases separated the two germline ends. Germline-derived CDR1 and CDR2 are MNHEY and SMNVEV (reference sequence). The DNA for the CDR3 is TGTGCCAGCAGCCAAAGGGCGGCAGCTAACTATGGCTACACCTTC. Its protein is CASSQRAAANYGYTF.

This sequence joins TRBV30 and TRBJ1-1; weak D call: TRBD1 (5 bases). Trimming removed 3 bases from V and 0 bases from J, with 14 bases in between. Germline assignment: CDR1 GTSNPN and CDR2 SVGIG (reference sequence). CDR3 length equals 15 residues. The CDR3 nucleotides read TGTGCCTGGAGGGGTAGGGGAGGCTTGAACACTGAAGCTTTCTTT. Amino acid sequence: CAWRGRGGLNTEAFF.

This clone was found once. The chain employs TRBV11-3 and TRBJ2-3, with D perhaps TRBD1 (6 bases). Germline V CDR1 and CDR2: SGHNT, YENEEA. CDR3 length equals 15 residues. V lost 5 bases to trimming and J lost 1 base, with 13 bases between them. The CDR3 protein is CASSPRGLGTDTQYF. The CDR3 bases are TGTGCCAGCAGCCCTAGGGGGTTGGGCACAGATACGCAGTATTTT. The full variable domain, completed using reference TRBV11-3 and TRBJ2-3, is EAGVVQSPRYKIIEKKQPVAFWCNPISGHNTLYWYLQNLGQGPELLIRYENEEAVDDSQLPKDRFSAERLKGVDSTLKIQPAELGDSAVYLCASSPRGLGTDTQYFGPGTRLTVL.

The chain has TRBV6-5 and TRBJ2-7; TRBD1 matches 8 bases. This CDR3 contains 13 residues. Germline CDR1 MNHEY, CDR2 SVGAGI. CDR3 coding DNA: TGTGCCAGCAGTTACGGGGACGGGACAGGTCGGTTAGTC. It encodes CASSYGDGTGRLV.

CDR3 residues: CASSFELAGLSYEQYF. As DNA, the CDR3 is TGTGCCAGCAGTTTTGAGCTAGCGGGTCTCTCCTACGAGCAGTACTTC. This chain links TRBV28 with TRBJ2-7, with 8 positions matching TRBD2. The CDR3 is 16 residues long. Germline V CDR1 and CDR2: MDHEN, SYDVKM. J gave up 0 bases and V 3 bases, and 7 bases lay outside the gene matches.

This clone was detected only a few times. This rearrangement joins TRBV7-2 to TRBJ1-2, with D possibly matching TRBD1 (6 bases). Germline V gene lookup returns CDR1 SGHTA and CDR2 FQGNSA. V was pared by 3 bases and J by 0 bases, with 14 bases between. This CDR3 has 16 amino acids. This chain's CDR3 is CASSLTVTGTNYGYTF. CDR3 DNA: TGTGCCAGCAGCTTGACGGTGACAGGTACTAACTATGGCTACACCTTC.

In its sample, this clone was seen once. The rearrangement links TRBV7-8 to TRBJ2-7, with D possibly TRBD1 on 5 matching bases. Germline CDR1 is SGHVS and CDR2 is FQNEAQ. The ends were cut back, 2 bases at V and 2 bases at J, with 10 bases in the middle. This CDR3 comprises 14 residues. The CDR3 loop reads CASSLQGGPYEQYV. CDR3 sequence (DNA): TGTGCCAGCAGCTTACAGGGTGGCCCCTACGAGCAGTACGTC.

The chain uses TRBV4-2 and TRBJ1-1; D is ambiguous. Germline CDR1 is LGHNA and CDR2 is YNFKEQ. The CDR3 runs to 13 residues. Trimming took 3 bases from V and 0 from J, leaving 5 bases between them. DNA of the CDR3: TGTGCCAGCAGCCACGGCATGAACACTGAAGCTTTCTTT. It specifies CASSHGMNTEAFF.

This clone is a singleton in its sample. The CDR3 loop reads CASSLGTSEDYEQYV. The CDR3 DNA sequence: TGCGCCAGCAGCTTGGGGACTAGCGAAGACTACGAGCAGTACGTC. This chain joins TRBV5-1 and TRBJ2-7; 9 nucleotides agree with TRBD2. After removal of 0 bases from V and 3 bases from J, the junction contained 4 bases not matched to a gene. Looked up from germline, CDR1 is SGHRS and CDR2 is YFSETQ. The CDR3 length is 15 residues.

The chain couples TRBV23-1 to TRBJ1-2; no clear D gene. TRBV23-1 is an open reading frame whose function is uncertain. Trimming stripped 0 bases from V and 4 bases from J, with 9 bases between. This CDR3 region has 14 residues. Written as DNA, the CDR3 is TGCGCCAGCAGTCAATCGGAAAAGGTCTATGGCTACACCTTC. Translating it yields CASSQSEKVYGYTF.

V gene TRBV5-6 combines with J gene TRBJ2-2, with D tentatively TRBD1 (6 bases). CDR1 is SGHDT and CDR2 is YYEEEE in the germline V gene. The CDR3 covers 14 residues. Trimming left V 7 bases short and J 0 bases short, with 10 bases between. DNA for the CDR3: TGTGCCAGCGCCCGGACAGCGAACACCGGGGAGCTGTTTTTT. It translates to CASARTANTGELFF.